The present T cell receptor beta chain was sequenced within a study of Graves' ophthalmopathy and Graves' hyperthyroidism. Study observations and caveats: Detection in blood was also observed for most expanded thyroid clonotypes above 0.001 frequency.

Concerning this clonotype itself: Its antigen is still unknown.

Amplification of TCR beta CDR3 regions used RNA transcripts. Scientists carried out first-round RT-PCR using HTBI primers and then a second-round multiplex PCR. TCRdb used MiXCR to reprocess the multiplex PCR reads, holding one entry per CDR3 protein. The sample has 650,000 to 900,000 distinct CDR3 sequences, around 40% seen once. Trimming cost V 7 bases and J 8 bases; bases outside gene matches: 13. Germline CDR1 reads SNHLY; CDR2 reads FYNNEI. The CDR3 runs 14 residues. Ophthalmopathic donors had moderate-to-severe activity, CAS ≥3 and NOSPECS ≥4, with disease that had lasted under 3 months. This chain joins TRBV2 and TRBJ1-2, with 7 positions matching TRBD1. The specimen was peripheral blood. This TCR came from an adult man with Graves' ophthalmopathy. The DNA of the CDR3 is TGTGCCAGCATGAACAGGGGCGGCCTAGGAGGCTACACCTTC. Its translation: CASMNRGGLGGYTF.